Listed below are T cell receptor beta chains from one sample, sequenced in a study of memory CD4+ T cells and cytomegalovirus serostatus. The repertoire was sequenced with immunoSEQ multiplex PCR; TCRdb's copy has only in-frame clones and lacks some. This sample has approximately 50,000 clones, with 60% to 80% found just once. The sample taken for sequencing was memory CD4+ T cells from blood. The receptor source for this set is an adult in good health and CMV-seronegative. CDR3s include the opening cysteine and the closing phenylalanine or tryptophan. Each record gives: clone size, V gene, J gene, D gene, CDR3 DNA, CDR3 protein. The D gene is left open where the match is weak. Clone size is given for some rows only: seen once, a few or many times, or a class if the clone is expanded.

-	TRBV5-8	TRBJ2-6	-	TGTGCCAGCAGCTTGAGGGTCTCTGGGGCCAACGTCCTGACTTTC	CASSLRVSGANVLTF
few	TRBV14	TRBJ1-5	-	TGTGCCAGCAGCCAAGAGGGGAAAATGGTTCAGTACTGCGGGGGTACGAGATCCAATCAGCCCCAGCATTTT	CASSQEGKMVQYCGGTRSNQPQHF
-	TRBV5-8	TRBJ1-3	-	TGTGCCAGCAGCCGGGGGACTCCAGGAAACACCATATATTTT	CASSRGTPGNTIYF
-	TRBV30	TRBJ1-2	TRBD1	TGTGCCTGGCAGGGGGAGGTCTATGGCTACACCTTC	CAWQGEVYGYTF
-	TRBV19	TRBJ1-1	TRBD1	TGTGCCAGTAGCCTTGGGACAGGGGTTCAATCGGGCACTGAAGCTTTCTTT	CASSLGTGVQSGTEAFF
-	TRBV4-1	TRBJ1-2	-	TGCGCCAGCAGCCAAGGGGCCAGCCGAGGATATGGCTACACCTTC	CASSQGASRGYGYTF
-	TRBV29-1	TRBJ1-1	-	TGCAGCGTCAGAGGGGGCACTGAAGCTTTCTTT	CSVRGGTEAFF
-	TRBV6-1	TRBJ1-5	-	TGTGCCACCTATAGCGGGGATAGCAATCAGCCCCAGCATTTT	CATYSGDSNQPQHF
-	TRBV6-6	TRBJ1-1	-	TGTGCCAGCAGTACCCGGACGGGCGTGAACACTGAAGCTTTCTTT	CASSTRTGVNTEAFF
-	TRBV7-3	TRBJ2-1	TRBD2	TGTGCCAGCAGCTTAAGGGCCCCGGGACTAGCGGGAGGATCTGAGCAGTTCTTC	CASSLRAPGLAGGSEQFF